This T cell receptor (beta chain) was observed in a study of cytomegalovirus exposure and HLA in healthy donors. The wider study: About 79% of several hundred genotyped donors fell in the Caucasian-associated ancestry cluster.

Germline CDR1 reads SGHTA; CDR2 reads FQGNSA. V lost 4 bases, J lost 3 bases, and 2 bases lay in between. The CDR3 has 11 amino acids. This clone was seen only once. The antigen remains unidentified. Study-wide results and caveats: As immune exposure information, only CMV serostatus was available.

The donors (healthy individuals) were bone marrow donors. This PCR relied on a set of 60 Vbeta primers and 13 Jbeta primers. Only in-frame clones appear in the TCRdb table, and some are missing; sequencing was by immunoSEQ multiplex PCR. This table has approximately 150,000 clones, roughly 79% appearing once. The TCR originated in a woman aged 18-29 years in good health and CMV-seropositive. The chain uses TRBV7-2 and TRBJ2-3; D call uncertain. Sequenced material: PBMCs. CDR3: CASSSTDTQYF. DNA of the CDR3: TGTGCCAGCAGCTCGACAGATACGCAGTATTTT.